This T cell receptor beta chain is from a study of OX40 agonist ivuxolimab in advanced cancers. Study details: In this trial design, patients received ivuxolimab intravenously at 0.01 to 10 mg/kg every 2 weeks. Study conclusions and caveats: No antigen was identified for the clonally expanded peripheral T cells.

In regard to this clone: Its antigen is still unknown.

Systemic immunosuppression or a history of autoimmune disease excluded patients. Blood draws occurred at baseline, cycle 4 day 1, and cycle 7 day 1. Data came from immunoSEQ multiplex PCR; TCRdb stores just in-frame clones and leaves some out. Of about 26,000 clones in the sample, around 85% were seen once. From germline, CDR1 is SEHNR and CDR2 FQNEAQ (reference sequence). The CDR3 totals 16 residues. The trim removed 4 bases at V and 0 bases at J, leaving 6 bases unmatched. The chain combines TRBV7-9 with TRBJ1-1; TRBD1 matches at 9 bases. This TCR was sampled from an adult with an advanced solid tumor such as melanoma, head and neck, liver or kidney cancer. Material: CD4+ or CD8+ T cells sorted from blood, obtained in a trial of the OX40 agonist ivuxolimab. The DNA of the CDR3 is TGTGCCAGCAGCTCCGGGACAGGGCACATGAACACTGAAGCTTTCTTT. Its protein is CASSSGTGHMNTEAFF. Using reference TRBV7-9 and TRBJ1-1 for the parts outside the CDR3, the full variable domain is DTGVSQNPRHKITKRGQNVTFRCDPISEHNRLYWYRQTLGQGPEFLTYFQNEAQLEKSRLLSDRFSAERPKGSFSTLEIQRTEQGDSAMYLCASSSGTGHMNTEAFFGQGTRLTVV.